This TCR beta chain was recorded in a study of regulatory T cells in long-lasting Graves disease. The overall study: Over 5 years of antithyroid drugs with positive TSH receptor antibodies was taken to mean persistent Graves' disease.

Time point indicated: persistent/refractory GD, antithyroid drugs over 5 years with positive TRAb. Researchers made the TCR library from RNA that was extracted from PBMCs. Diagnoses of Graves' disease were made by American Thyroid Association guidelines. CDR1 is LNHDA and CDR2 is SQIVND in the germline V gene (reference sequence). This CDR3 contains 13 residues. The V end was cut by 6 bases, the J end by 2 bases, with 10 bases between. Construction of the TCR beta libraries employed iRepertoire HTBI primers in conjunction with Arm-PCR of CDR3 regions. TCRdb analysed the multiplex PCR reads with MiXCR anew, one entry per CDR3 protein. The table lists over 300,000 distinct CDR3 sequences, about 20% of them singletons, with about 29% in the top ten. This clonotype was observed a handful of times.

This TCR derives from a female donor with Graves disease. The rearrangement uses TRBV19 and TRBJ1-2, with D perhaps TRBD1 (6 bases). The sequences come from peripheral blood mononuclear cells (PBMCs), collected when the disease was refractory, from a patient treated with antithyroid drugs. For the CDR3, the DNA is TGTGCCAGTAGCCATGGACAGAACTATGGCTACACCTTC. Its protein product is CASSHGQNYGYTF.